This TCR beta chain was sequenced during a study of post-analysis software for immune sequencing data. This clonotype came up a few times. What it recognizes is unknown. Study observations and caveats: Patients showed TRBV5-6, TRBV5-1 and TRBV20-1 among a few TRBV segments more frequent than in controls.

Libraries were made from TCR beta cDNA, and they carried unique molecular identifiers. TCRdb redid the calling of the PCR reads with MiXCR, one entry per CDR3 protein. The repertoire consists of over 300,000 distinct CDR3 sequences, with 30% to 45% occurring once and the leading ten covering around 15%. The CDR3 extends over 14 amino acids. Germline assignment: CDR1 MNHEY and CDR2 SVGEGT. V lost 5 bases, J lost 3 bases, and 13 bases lay in between. The sequence derives from a girl between 5 and 17 years old with multiple sclerosis. The material sequenced was blood. The V call is TRBV6-2 or TRBV6-3, the J call TRBJ1-2; D unresolved. In nucleotides, the CDR3 is TGTGCCAGCAGTATGCCGGGAGCTTACTATGGCTACACCTTC. This sequence encodes CASSMPGAYYGYTF.